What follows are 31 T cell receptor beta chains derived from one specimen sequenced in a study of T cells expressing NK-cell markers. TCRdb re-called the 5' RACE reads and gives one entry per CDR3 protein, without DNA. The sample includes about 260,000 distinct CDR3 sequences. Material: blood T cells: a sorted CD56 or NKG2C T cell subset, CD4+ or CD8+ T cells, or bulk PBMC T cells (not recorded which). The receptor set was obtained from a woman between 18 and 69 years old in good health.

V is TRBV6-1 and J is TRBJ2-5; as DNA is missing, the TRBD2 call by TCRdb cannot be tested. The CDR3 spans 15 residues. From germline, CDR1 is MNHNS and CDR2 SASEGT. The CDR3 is CASSRGGTSGETQYF.

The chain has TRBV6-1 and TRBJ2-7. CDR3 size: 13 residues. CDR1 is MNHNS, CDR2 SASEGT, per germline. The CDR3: CASGTGTTSEQYF.

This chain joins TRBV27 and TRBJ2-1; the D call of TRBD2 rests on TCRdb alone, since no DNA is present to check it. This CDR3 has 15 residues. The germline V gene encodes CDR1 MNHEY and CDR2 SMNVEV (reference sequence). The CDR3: CASSLLGLGYNEQFF.

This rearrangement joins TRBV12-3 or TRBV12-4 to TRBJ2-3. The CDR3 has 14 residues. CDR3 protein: CASSLLGSGDTQYF.

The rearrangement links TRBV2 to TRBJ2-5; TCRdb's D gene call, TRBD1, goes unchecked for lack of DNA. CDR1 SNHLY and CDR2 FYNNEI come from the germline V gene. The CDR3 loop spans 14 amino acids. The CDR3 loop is CASSDGGAGETQYF.

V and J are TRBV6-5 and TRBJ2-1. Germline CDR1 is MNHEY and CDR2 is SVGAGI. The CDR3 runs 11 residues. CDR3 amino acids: CASIFYNEQFF.

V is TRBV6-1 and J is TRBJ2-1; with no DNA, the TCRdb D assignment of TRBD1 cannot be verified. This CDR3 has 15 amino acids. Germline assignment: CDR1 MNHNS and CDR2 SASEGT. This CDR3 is CASSKQGAQRNEQFF.

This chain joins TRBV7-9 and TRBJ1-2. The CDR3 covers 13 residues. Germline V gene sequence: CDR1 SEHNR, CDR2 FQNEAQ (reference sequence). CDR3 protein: CASSSYSYYGYTF.

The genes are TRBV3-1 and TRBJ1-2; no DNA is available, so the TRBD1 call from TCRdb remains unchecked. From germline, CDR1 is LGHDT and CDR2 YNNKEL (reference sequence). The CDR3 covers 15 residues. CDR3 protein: CASSPNRGRIYGYTF.

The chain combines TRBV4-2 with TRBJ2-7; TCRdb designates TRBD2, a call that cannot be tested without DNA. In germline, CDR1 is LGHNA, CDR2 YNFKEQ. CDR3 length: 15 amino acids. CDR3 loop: CASSQDGGNDYEQYF.

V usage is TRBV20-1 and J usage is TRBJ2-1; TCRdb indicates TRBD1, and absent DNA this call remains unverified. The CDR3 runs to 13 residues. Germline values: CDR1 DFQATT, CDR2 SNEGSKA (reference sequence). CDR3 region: CSARDFPGNEQFF.

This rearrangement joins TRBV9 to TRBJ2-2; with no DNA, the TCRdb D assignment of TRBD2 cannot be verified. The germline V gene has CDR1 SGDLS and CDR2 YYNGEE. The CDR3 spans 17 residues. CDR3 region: CASSVVVTSGNTGELFF.

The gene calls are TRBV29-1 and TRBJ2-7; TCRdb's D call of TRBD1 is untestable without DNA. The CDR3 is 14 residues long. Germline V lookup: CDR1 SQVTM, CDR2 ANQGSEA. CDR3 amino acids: CSGAGGINSYEQYF.

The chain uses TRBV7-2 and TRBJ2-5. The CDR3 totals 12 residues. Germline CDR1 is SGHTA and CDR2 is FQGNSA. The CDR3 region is CASSLVMETQYF. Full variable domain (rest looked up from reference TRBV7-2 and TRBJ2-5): GAGVSQSPSNKVTEKGKDVELRCDPISGHTALYWYRQSLGQGLEFLIYFQGNSAPDKSGLPSDRFSAERTGGSVSTLTIQRTQQEDSAVYLCASSLVMETQYFGPGTRLLVL.

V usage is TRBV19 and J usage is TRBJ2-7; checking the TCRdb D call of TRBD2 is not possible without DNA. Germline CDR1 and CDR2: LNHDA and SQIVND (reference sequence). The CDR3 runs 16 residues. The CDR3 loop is CASSIASSGRPYEQYF.

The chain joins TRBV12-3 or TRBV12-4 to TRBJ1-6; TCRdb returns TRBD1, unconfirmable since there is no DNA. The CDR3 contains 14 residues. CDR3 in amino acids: CASSLRTGLTPLHF.

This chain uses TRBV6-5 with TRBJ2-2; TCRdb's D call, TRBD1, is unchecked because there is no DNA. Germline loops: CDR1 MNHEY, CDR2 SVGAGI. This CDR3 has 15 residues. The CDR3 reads CASSYGGGSTGELFF.

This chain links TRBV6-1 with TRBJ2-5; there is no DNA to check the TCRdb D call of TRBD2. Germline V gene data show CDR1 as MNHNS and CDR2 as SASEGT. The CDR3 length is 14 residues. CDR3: CATALAGVLETQYF.

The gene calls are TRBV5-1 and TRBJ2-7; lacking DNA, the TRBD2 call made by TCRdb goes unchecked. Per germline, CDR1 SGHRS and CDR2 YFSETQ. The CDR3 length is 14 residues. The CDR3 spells CASSLVAGPIEQYF.

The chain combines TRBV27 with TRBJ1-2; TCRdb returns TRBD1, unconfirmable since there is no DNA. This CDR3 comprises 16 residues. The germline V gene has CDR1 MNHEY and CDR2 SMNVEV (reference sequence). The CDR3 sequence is CASSPWTGGFGYGYTF.

The CDR3 region is CASSKDRGGQETQYF. The gene calls are TRBV3-1 and TRBJ2-5; TCRdb's D gene call, TRBD1, goes unchecked for lack of DNA. CDR3 size: 15 residues. CDR1 and CDR2 from the germline V gene are LGHDT and YNNKEL (reference sequence).

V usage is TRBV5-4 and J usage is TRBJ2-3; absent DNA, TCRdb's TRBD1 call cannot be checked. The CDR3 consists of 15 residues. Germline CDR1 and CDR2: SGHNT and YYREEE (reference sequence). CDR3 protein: CASSKQSTEGDTQYF.

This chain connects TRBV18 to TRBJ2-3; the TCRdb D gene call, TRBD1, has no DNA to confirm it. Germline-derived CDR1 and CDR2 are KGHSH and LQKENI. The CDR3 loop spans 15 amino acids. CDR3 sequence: CASSPSPPGTDTQYF.

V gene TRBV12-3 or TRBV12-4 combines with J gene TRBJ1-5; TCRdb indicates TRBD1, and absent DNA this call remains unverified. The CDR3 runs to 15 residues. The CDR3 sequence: CASNAGAHSNQPQHF.

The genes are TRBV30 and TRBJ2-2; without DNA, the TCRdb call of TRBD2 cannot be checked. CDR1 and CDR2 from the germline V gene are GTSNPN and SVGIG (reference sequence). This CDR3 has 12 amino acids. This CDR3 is CAWSWGGGELFF.

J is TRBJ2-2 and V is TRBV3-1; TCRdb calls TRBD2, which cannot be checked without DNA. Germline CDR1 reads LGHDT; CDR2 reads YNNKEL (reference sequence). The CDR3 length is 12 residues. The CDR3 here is CASRLGLGELFF.

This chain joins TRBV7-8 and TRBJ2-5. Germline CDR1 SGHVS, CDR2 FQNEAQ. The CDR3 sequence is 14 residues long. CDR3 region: CASSPVRLQETQYF.

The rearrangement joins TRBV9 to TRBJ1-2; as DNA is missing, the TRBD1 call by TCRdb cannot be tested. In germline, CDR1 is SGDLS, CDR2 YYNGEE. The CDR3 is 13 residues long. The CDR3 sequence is CASSTTGLAGYTF.

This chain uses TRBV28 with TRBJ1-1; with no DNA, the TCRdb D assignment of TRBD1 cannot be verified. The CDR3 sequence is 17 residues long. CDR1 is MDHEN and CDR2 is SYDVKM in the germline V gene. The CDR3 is CASSLTVPQGVRTEAFF.

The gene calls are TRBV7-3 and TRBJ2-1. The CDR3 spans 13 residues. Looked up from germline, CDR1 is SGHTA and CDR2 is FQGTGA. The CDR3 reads CASSRTTYNEQFF.

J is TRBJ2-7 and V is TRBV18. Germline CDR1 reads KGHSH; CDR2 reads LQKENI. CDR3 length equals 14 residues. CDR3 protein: CASSPGASGYEQYF.